The TCR beta chain under discussion was sequenced for a study of T cells in Graves' hyperthyroidism and ophthalmopathy. Trimming cost V 5 bases and J 4 bases; bases outside gene matches: 8. CDR1 is SEHNR, CDR2 FQNEAQ, per germline (reference sequence). The CDR3 covers 15 residues. Remarks on this clonotype: Its matching antigen is unknown.

General study findings and limits: In blood, most of the thyroid clonotypes expanded above 0.001 were also present.

TCR beta CDR3 regions were amplified from RNA transcripts. HTBI primers were the set used in a first-round RT-PCR of the TCR CDR3. TCRdb passed the multiplex PCR reads through MiXCR, listing each CDR3 protein once. This sample carries around 660,000 distinct CDR3 sequences, roughly 45% of them seen once, and the ten largest clones take roughly 7.2%. The gene calls are TRBV7-9 and TRBJ2-5; 9 nucleotides line up with TRBD1. The sequenced material came from peripheral blood or thyroid tissue (not recorded which). The receptor's source is an adult man with Graves' disease, either hyperthyroidism or ophthalmopathy (not recorded which). CDR3 protein: CASSIRDRVRETQYF. The CDR3 nucleotides are TGTGCCAGCAGCATCCGGGACAGGGTCAGAGAGACCCAGTACTTC.